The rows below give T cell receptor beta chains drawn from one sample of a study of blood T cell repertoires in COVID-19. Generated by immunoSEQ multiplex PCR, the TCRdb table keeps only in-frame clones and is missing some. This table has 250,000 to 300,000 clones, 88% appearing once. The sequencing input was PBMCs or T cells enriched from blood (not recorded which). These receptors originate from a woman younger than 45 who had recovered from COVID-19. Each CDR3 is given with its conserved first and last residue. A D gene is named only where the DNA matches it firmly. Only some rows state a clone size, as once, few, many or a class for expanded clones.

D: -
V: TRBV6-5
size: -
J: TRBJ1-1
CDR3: CASIKRGGPTEAFF
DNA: TGTGCCAGCATTAAACGGGGAGGACCCACTGAAGCTTTCTTT

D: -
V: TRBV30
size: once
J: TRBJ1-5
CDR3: CAWSVGSNQPQHF
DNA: TGTGCCTGGAGTGTCGGTAGCAATCAGCCCCAGCATTTT

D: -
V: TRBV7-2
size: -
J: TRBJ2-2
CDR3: CASSLRFRTANTGELFF
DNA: TGTGCCAGCAGCCTCAGATTTAGGACAGCGAACACCGGGGAGCTGTTTTTT

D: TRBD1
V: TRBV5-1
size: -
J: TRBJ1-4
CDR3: CASRGQGTNEKLFF
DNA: TGCGCCAGCCGAGGACAGGGAACTAATGAAAAACTGTTTTTT

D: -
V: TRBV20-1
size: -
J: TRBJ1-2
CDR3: CSAQNYGYIF
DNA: TGCAGTGCTCAGAACTATGGCTACATCTTC

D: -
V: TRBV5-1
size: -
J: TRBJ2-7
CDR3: CASSPKRLFGDEQYF
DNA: TGCGCCAGCAGCCCCAAACGGTTATTTGGTGACGAGCAGTACTTC

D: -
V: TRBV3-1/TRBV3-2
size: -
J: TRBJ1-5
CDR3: CASSQGSGNQPQHF
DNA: TGTGCCAGCAGCCAGGGGTCGGGGAATCAGCCCCAGCATTTT

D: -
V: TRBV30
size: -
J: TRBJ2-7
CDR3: CAWSVSQGLPYEQYF
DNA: TGTGCCTGGAGTGTAAGCCAGGGACTTCCCTACGAGCAGTACTTC

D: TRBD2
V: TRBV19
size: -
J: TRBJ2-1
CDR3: CASSMLAGDYNEQFF
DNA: TGTGCCAGTAGTATGCTAGCGGGGGATTACAATGAGCAGTTCTTC

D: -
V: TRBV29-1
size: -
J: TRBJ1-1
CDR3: CSVAPLFRTEAFF
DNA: TGCAGCGTTGCCCCATTGTTTCGGACTGAAGCTTTCTTT

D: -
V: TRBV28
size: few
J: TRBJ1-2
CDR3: CASSLYGGYTF
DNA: TGTGCCAGCAGTTTGTACGGTGGCTACACCTTC

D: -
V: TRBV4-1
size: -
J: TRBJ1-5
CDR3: CASSQGGSGVGSQPQHF
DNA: TGCGCCAGCAGCCAAGGAGGGTCGGGAGTCGGGAGCCAGCCCCAGCATTTT

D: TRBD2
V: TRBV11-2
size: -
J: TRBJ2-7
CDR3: CASSFKRGGLDEQYF
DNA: TGTGCCAGCAGCTTCAAGCGGGGGGGCCTGGACGAGCAGTACTTC

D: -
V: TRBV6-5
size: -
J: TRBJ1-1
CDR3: CASTTVEGVNTEAFF
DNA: TGTGCCAGCACTACGGTTGAAGGAGTGAACACTGAAGCTTTCTTT

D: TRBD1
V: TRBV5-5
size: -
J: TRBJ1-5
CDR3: CASSLEGQRHQPQHF
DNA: TGTGCCAGCAGCTTGGAGGGACAGCGACATCAGCCCCAGCATTTT

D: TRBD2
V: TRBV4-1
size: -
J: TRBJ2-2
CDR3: CASSRLREVGGELFF
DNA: TGCGCCAGCAGCCGCCTTCGGGAGGTCGGTGGGGAGCTGTTTTTT

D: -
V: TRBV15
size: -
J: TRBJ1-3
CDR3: CATSSLRQGGNTIYF
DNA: TGTGCCACCAGCAGTCTACGTCAGGGGGGAAACACCATATATTTT

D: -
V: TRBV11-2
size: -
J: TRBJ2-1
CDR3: CASSGSGGSYNEQFF
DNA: TGTGCCAGCAGCGGAAGTGGGGGGTCCTACAATGAGCAGTTCTTC

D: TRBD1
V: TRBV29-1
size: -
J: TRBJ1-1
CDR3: CSVIGTGHRYTEAFF
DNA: TGCAGCGTCATCGGGACAGGACACCGGTACACTGAAGCTTTCTTT

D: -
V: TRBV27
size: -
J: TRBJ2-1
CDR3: CASTFDSSSYNEQFF
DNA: TGTGCCAGCACCTTCGACTCTAGCTCCTACAATGAGCAGTTCTTC

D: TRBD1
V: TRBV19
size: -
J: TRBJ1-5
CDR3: CASSPTGGGQPQHF
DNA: TGTGCCAGTAGTCCGACAGGGGGAGGTCAGCCCCAGCATTTT

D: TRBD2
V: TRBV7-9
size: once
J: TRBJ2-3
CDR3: CASSLVTYLAGGPEDTQYF
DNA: TGTGCCAGCAGCCTCGTAACATATTTAGCGGGAGGGCCAGAAGATACGCAGTATTTT

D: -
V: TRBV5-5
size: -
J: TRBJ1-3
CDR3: CASSLVGDLQSSGNTIYF
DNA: TGTGCCAGCAGCTTGGTCGGGGACTTACAGAGCTCTGGAAACACCATATATTTT

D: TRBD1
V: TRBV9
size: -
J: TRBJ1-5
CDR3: CASSVQGGQPQHF
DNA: TGTGCCAGCAGCGTACAGGGGGGACAGCCCCAGCATTTT

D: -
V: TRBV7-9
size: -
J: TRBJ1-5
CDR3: CASRGGDSNQPQHF
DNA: TGTGCCAGCCGGGGGGGAGATAGCAATCAGCCCCAGCATTTT

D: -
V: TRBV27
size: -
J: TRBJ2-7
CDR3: CASSPFYLTYEQYF
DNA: TGTGCCAGCAGCCCCTTCTACCTCACCTACGAGCAGTACTTC

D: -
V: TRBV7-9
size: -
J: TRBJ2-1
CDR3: CASSPDRATYNEQFF
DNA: TGTGCCAGCAGCCCGGACAGAGCTACCTACAATGAGCAGTTCTTC

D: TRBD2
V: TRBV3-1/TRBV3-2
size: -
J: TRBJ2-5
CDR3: CASSQEASGAYQETQYF
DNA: TGTGCCAGCAGCCAAGAGGCTAGCGGGGCATACCAAGAGACCCAGTACTTC

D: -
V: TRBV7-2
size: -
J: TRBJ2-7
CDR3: CASSLDRAYEQYF
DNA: TGTGCCAGCAGCTTAGACAGGGCATACGAGCAGTACTTC

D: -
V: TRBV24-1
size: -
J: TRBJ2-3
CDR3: CATSDGGTDTQYF
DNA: TGTGCCACCAGTGACGGGGGCACAGATACGCAGTATTTT

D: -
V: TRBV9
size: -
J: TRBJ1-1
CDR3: CASSVRGAAMNTEAFF
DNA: TGTGCCAGCAGCGTCCGGGGAGCAGCCATGAACACTGAAGCTTTCTTT

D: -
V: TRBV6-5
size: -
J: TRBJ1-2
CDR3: CASSMDRQDYGYTF
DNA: TGTGCCAGCAGCATGGACAGACAGGACTATGGCTACACCTTC

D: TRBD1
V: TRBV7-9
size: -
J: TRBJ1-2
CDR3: CASSPDRVNYGYTF
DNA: TGTGCCAGCAGCCCGGACAGGGTTAACTATGGCTACACCTTC

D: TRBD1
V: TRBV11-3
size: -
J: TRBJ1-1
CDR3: CASRTGVNTEAFF
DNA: TGTGCCAGTAGGACAGGGGTGAACACTGAAGCTTTCTTT

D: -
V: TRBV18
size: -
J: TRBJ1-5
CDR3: CASSPRAGISQHF
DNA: TGTGCCAGCTCACCACGGGCCGGGATCTCCCAGCATTTT

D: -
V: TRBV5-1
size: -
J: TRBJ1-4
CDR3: CASSLRDTEKLFF
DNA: TGCGCCAGCAGCTTACGGGACACCGAAAAACTGTTTTTT

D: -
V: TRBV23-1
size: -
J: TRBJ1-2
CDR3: CARCTLTPLGYGYTF
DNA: TGCGCCAGATGTACCCTGACCCCTCTAGGCTATGGCTACACCTTC

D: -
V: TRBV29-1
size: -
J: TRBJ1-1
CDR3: CGRGEAFF
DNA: TGCGGGAGGGGCGAAGCTTTCTTT

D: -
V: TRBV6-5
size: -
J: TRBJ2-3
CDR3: CASTLRGQGGWLQYF
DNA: TGTGCCAGCACCCTCCGAGGGCAGGGGGGTTGGTTGCAGTATTTT

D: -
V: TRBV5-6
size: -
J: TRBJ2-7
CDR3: CASSQFTGEQYF
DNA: TGTGCCAGCAGCCAGTTTACGGGCGAGCAGTACTTC

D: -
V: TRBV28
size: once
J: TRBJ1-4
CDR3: CASSPQGPTNEKLFF
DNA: TGTGCCAGCAGCCCCCAGGGTCCCACTAATGAAAAACTGTTTTTT

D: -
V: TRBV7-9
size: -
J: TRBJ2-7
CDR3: CASSFSGLEQYF
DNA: TGTGCCAGCAGCTTTTCAGGGCTCGAGCAGTACTTC

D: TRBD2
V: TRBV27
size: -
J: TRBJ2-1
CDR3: CASSWGGRTYNEQFF
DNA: TGTGCCAGCAGCTGGGGGGGTAGGACCTACAATGAGCAGTTCTTC

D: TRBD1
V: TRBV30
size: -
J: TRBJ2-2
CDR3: CAWDGTGLLTGELFF
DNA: TGTGCCTGGGACGGGACAGGGCTTCTCACCGGGGAGCTGTTTTTT

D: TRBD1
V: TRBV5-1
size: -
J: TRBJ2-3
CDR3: CASSLVKAGGVWTDTQYF
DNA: TGCGCCAGCAGCTTGGTCAAGGCAGGGGGCGTGTGGACAGATACGCAGTATTTT

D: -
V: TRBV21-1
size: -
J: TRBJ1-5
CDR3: CSNQPQHF
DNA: TGTTCGAATCAGCCCCAGCATTTT

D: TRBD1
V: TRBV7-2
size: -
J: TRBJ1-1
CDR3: CASSRGTGLGNTEAFF
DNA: TGTGCCAGCAGCCGCGGGACAGGCCTAGGCAACACTGAAGCTTTCTTT

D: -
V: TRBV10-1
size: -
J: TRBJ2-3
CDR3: CASGPAARTDTQYF
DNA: TGCGCCAGCGGCCCAGCGGCCCGTACAGATACGCAGTATTTT

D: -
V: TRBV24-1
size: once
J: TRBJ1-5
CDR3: CATSAPGGHHQPQHF
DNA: TGTGCCACCAGTGCGCCCGGGGGGCATCATCAGCCCCAGCATTTT